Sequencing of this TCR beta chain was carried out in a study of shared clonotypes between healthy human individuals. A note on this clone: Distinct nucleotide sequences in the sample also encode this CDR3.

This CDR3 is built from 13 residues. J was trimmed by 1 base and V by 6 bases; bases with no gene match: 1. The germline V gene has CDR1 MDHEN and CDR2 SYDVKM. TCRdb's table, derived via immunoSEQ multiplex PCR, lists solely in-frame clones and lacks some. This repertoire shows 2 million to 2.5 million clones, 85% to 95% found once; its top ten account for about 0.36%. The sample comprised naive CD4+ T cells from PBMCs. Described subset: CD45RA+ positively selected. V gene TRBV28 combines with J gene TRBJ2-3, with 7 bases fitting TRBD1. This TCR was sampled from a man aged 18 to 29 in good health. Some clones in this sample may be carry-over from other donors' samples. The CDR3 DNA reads TGTGCCAGCAGCGGACAGGGCACAGATACGCAGTATTTT. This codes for CASSGQGTDTQYF. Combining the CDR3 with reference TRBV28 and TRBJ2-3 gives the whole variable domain DVKVTQSSRYLVKRTGEKVFLECVQDMDHENMFWYRQDPGLGLRLIYFSYDVKMKEKGDIPEGYSVSREKKERFSLILESASTNQTSMYLCASSGQGTDTQYFGPGTRLTVL.